These 30 T cell receptor beta chains were sequenced from one sample in a study of blood T cell repertoires in COVID-19. The assay was immunoSEQ multiplex PCR, and TCRdb's table has in-frame clones only and misses some. The sample has 200,000 to 250,000 clones, 80% to 90% seen once; the top ten hold roughly 15%. The sample was PBMCs or T cells enriched from blood (not recorded which). Receptor source: a woman aged 45-59 years with acute COVID-19.

V usage is TRBV11-2 and J usage is TRBJ1-1, with D unresolved. Germline assignment: CDR1 SGHAT and CDR2 FQNNGV. The V end lost 1 base, the J end lost 11 bases, and 17 bases lay between the germline ends. This CDR3 has 14 amino acids. CDR3 nucleotide sequence: TGTGCCAGCAGCTTAGCTAGAGGTGGCGGCGTGGCTTTCTTT. This codes for CASSLARGGGVAFF.

The chain's CDR3 is CASSHGDRGDTEAFF. The CDR3 DNA sequence: TGCGCCAGCAGCCATGGGGACAGGGGGGACACTGAAGCTTTCTTT. The J gene is TRBJ1-1, the V gene TRBV4-1; 11 bases are a match to TRBD1. Germline V gives CDR1 MGHRA, CDR2 YSYEKL. This CDR3 has 15 amino acids. The ends lost 3 bases at V and 3 bases at J; junction bases unmatched: 3.

J is TRBJ2-1 and V is TRBV10-1; the match to TRBD2 covers 11 bases. This CDR3 has 18 residues. Trimming at V came to 2 bases and at J to 1 base, leaving 7 bases not matched to a gene. Germline CDR1 WNHNN, CDR2 SYGVQD (reference sequence). CDR3 DNA sequence: TGCGCCAGCAGTGAGGTTACTAGCGGGAGCGGGTCCTACAATGAGCAGTTCTTC. Its protein is CASSEVTSGSGSYNEQFF.

V usage is TRBV5-1 and J usage is TRBJ1-1, with D unresolved. The ends were cut back, 4 bases at V and 1 base at J, with 20 bases in the middle. The CDR3 sequence is 17 residues long. The V gene's germline CDR1 is SGHRS and CDR2 YFSETQ. The CDR3 nucleotides read TGCGCCAGCAGCCTGGTCCTTCTCGTGGGAGCGAACACTGAAGCTTTCTTT. Translation gives CASSLVLLVGANTEAFF. Combining the CDR3 with reference TRBV5-1 and TRBJ1-1 gives the whole variable domain KAGVTQTPRYLIKTRGQQVTLSCSPISGHRSVSWYQQTPGQGLQFLFEYFSETQRNKGNFPGRFSGRQFSNSRSEMNVSTLELGDSALYLCASSLVLLVGANTEAFFGQGTRLTVV.

The rearrangement joins TRBV3-1 (or the pseudogene TRBV3-2) to TRBJ1-2; TRBD1 is a possible D gene (6 bases). The germline V and J ends were trimmed by 1 base and 2 bases, with 11 bases remaining between them. There are 15 residues in the CDR3. Germline CDR1 reads LGHDT; CDR2 reads YNNKEL (reference sequence). The chain's CDR3 is CASSQAARGNYGYTF. The CDR3 DNA sequence: TGTGCCAGCAGCCAAGCGGCGAGGGGGAACTATGGCTACACCTTC.

V usage is TRBV28 and J usage is TRBJ1-1; perhaps TRBD1 as D (6 bases). This CDR3 spans 13 amino acids. V lost 2 bases, J lost 11 bases, and 15 bases lay in between. From germline, CDR1 is MDHEN and CDR2 SYDVKM. DNA for the CDR3: TGTGCCAGCAGTTTAACAGGGCGGGCTACGGCTTTCTTT. Residues: CASSLTGRATAFF.

This chain joins TRBV5-4 and TRBJ1-1; 8 nucleotides agree with TRBD1. From germline, CDR1 is SGHNT and CDR2 YYREEE (reference sequence). This CDR3 has 15 residues. Unmatched junction bases numbered 10, after V lost 3 bases and J lost 6 bases. CDR3 nucleotide sequence: TGTGCCAGCAGCTCAAAAAGACAGGGGCCGTCTGAAGCTTTCTTT. Protein sequence: CASSSKRQGPSEAFF.

The chain links TRBV9 to TRBJ1-1, with TRBD1 matching 7 bases. Germline CDR1 is SGDLS and CDR2 is YYNGEE. This CDR3 is 14 amino acids long. The J segment lost 7 bases and the V segment lost 4 bases, leaving 10 bases of the junction unmatched. The CDR3 coding sequence is TGTGCCAGCAGCTACCGACAGGGTCTGAGTGAAGCTTTCTTT. This codes for CASSYRQGLSEAFF.

The chain combines TRBV10-3 with TRBJ2-5; 7 bases line up with TRBD1. CDR3 size: 15 residues. Germline CDR1 reads ENHRY; CDR2 reads SYGVKD. V was clipped by 3 bases and J by 5 bases; unmatched bases: 9. CDR3 in DNA: TGTGCCATCAGTGATGAGGACAGGTCGTTGGAGACCCAGTACTTC. Its protein product is CAISDEDRSLETQYF.

The chain's CDR3 is CASSSTENQPQHF. CDR3 sequence (DNA): TGTGCCAGCAGCTCGACAGAAAATCAGCCCCAGCATTTT. V and J are TRBV28 and TRBJ1-5, with D perhaps TRBD1 (5 bases). Per the germline V gene, CDR1 is MDHEN and CDR2 is SYDVKM. CDR3 size: 13 residues. V lost 6 bases and J 4 bases, leaving 10 bases between the germline ends.

The chain carries TRBV15 and TRBJ2-5; possible D gene TRBD2, 5 bases. Germline V gene data show CDR1 as LNHNV and CDR2 as YYDKDF (reference sequence). With 0 bases removed from V and 4 bases from J, the gap between germline ends came to 9 bases. The CDR3 has 14 amino acids. The CDR3 region has the DNA TGTGCCACCAGCAGAGACCGGGGTCGAGAGACCCAGTACTTC. It specifies CATSRDRGRETQYF.

The rearrangement joins TRBV29-1 to TRBJ1-1; TRBD1 aligns across 8 bases. This CDR3 contains 13 residues. Germline V CDR1 and CDR2: SQVTM, ANQGSEA. Trimming took 2 bases from V and 9 from J; bases not matched to a gene: 8. The CDR3 nucleotides read TGCAGCGTTGAACAGGGGGCGCGTCCACAAGCTTTCTTT. Amino acid sequence: CSVEQGARPQAFF.

In this sample, this clone turned up once. The chain recombines TRBV19 with TRBJ2-1; TRBD1 matches at 10 bases. CDR1 LNHDA and CDR2 SQIVND come from the germline V gene (reference sequence). The CDR3 sequence is 12 residues long. The CDR3 sequence is CASRTGGNEQFF. The CDR3 coding sequence is TGTGCTTCCAGGACAGGGGGCAATGAGCAGTTCTTC.

The V call is TRBV7-3, the J call TRBJ1-2; 8 bases map to TRBD1. The germline gives CDR1 SGHTA, CDR2 FQGTGA. The CDR3 is made up of 16 amino acids. After removal of 5 bases from V and 4 bases from J, the junction contained 12 bases not matched to a gene. Here the CDR3 reads CASSHGQGTSLYGYTF. The CDR3 DNA reads TGTGCCAGCAGCCACGGACAGGGAACGTCCCTCTATGGCTACACCTTC.

V is TRBV14 and J is TRBJ1-5; D unresolved. Trimming cost V 0 bases and J 7 bases, with 7 bases left between them. Germline V gene lookup returns CDR1 SGHDN and CDR2 FVKESK. The CDR3 length is 13 residues. CDR3 coding DNA: TGTGCCAGCAGCCAAGATTTCAAACAGCCCCAGCATTTT. Translating it yields CASSQDFKQPQHF. The full variable domain, with the rest looked up from reference TRBV14 and TRBJ1-5, is EAGVTQFPSHSVIEKGQTVTLRCDPISGHDNLYWYRRVMGKEIKFLLHFVKESKQDESGMPNNRFLAERTGGTYSTLKVQPAELEDSGVYFCASSQDFKQPQHFGDGTRLSIL.

This clone is a singleton in its sample. V gene TRBV5-6 combines with J gene TRBJ1-1; 10 nucleotides align to TRBD1. Looked up from germline, CDR1 is SGHDT and CDR2 is YYEEEE. This CDR3 is built from 15 residues. The junction had 10 bases not matched to a gene; V was cut back by 5 bases and J by 6 bases. The CDR3 region is CASSYPTTGGPEAFF. The CDR3 bases are TGTGCCAGCAGTTACCCAACGACAGGGGGCCCTGAAGCTTTCTTT.

The chain joins TRBV27 to TRBJ1-5; 9 nucleotides line up with TRBD1. Germline V gene sequence: CDR1 MNHEY, CDR2 SMNVEV (reference sequence). This CDR3 has 15 amino acids. The J segment lost 7 bases and the V segment lost 6 bases, leaving 10 bases of the junction unmatched. Here the CDR3 DNA reads TGTGCCAGCAGATGTTTGGGGACAGGGTACCAGCCCCAGCATTTT. The encoded protein is CASRCLGTGYQPQHF.

The V and J genes are TRBV18 and TRBJ2-7, with 11 bases lining up with TRBD2. V gave up 6 bases and J gave up 3 bases; unmatched junction bases: 4. This CDR3 region has 14 residues. Germline CDR1 KGHSH, CDR2 LQKENI. DNA for the CDR3: TGTGCCAGCTCTGGGACTAGCGGAAACTACGAGCAGTACTTC. Translating gives CASSGTSGNYEQYF.

The chain combines TRBV5-6 with TRBJ2-1; 11 positions agree with TRBD2. Germline V gene sequence: CDR1 SGHDT, CDR2 YYEEEE. Trimming cost V 5 bases and J 0 bases; bases outside gene matches: 7. This CDR3 contains 17 residues. The CDR3 spells CASSGLAGLSSYNEQFF. CDR3 in DNA: TGTGCCAGCAGTGGACTAGCGGGCCTTAGCTCCTACAATGAGCAGTTCTTC.

The chain joins TRBV18 to TRBJ1-1, with 7 bases aligning to TRBD1. Germline V lookup: CDR1 KGHSH, CDR2 LQKENI. The V and J ends lost 3 bases and 5 bases, in that order; junction bases with no gene match: 6. This CDR3 is 14 amino acids long. DNA for the CDR3: TGTGCCAGCTCACCGACAGGGATGAGAACTGAAGCTTTCTTT. Its translation: CASSPTGMRTEAFF.

With respect to this clone: Other DNA sequences of this sample code for an identical CDR3. The chain carries TRBV28 and TRBJ1-2, with 9 bases matching TRBD1. The junction had 9 bases not matched to a gene; V was cut back by 5 bases and J by 5 bases. Germline V gene data show CDR1 as MDHEN and CDR2 as SYDVKM. The CDR3 sequence is 15 residues long. This CDR3 is CASSLGTGLNYGYTF. The DNA for the CDR3 is TGTGCCAGCAGTCTCGGGACAGGGCTTAATTATGGCTACACCTTC.

The CDR3 reads CASSFVQAPADTQYF. In DNA, the CDR3 is TGTGCCAGCAGTTTTGTACAGGCACCGGCAGATACGCAGTATTTT. The chain recombines TRBV28 with TRBJ2-3; TRBD1 might be the D (5 bases). Per the germline V gene, CDR1 is MDHEN and CDR2 is SYDVKM. V was cut by 3 bases and J by 4 bases, with 14 bases left in between. The CDR3 extends over 15 amino acids.

The V and J genes are TRBV30 and TRBJ1-3; D gene uncertain. Trimming pared 3 bases from V and 0 bases from J, leaving 3 bases between. The CDR3 consists of 12 residues. Per the germline V gene, CDR1 is GTSNPN and CDR2 is SVGIG (reference sequence). The CDR3: CAWRASGNTIYF. CDR3 coding DNA: TGTGCCTGGAGAGCCTCTGGAAACACCATATATTTT. The entire variable domain, with the rest obtained from reference TRBV30 and TRBJ1-3, is as follows: SQTIHQWPATLVQPVGSPLSLECTVEGTSNPNLYWYRQAAGRGLQLLFYSVGIGQISSEVPQNLSASRPQDRQFILSSKKLLLSDSGFYLCAWRASGNTIYFGEGSWLTVV.

The chain is built from TRBV10-1 and TRBJ1-5; D is unresolved. Trimming removed 3 bases at V and 0 bases at J, with 18 bases between. The V gene's germline CDR1 is WNHNN and CDR2 SYGVQD (reference sequence). There are 18 residues in the CDR3. The CDR3, as DNA: TGCGCCAGCAGTGAATATTCCGGGAAGCTACATAGCAATCAGCCCCAGCATTTT. Encoded protein: CASSEYSGKLHSNQPQHF.

This chain connects TRBV27 to TRBJ2-5, with D perhaps TRBD2 (6 bases). CDR3 length equals 17 residues. Between the trimmed V and J ends, which lost 2 bases and 5 bases, there was a span of 21 bases. Germline V gene lookup returns CDR1 MNHEY and CDR2 SMNVEV (reference sequence). CDR3 DNA sequence: TGTGCCAGCAGTTTAGGGGGTCTTGGAGGGGCTGGGGAGACCCAGTACTTC. This translates into CASSLGGLGGAGETQYF.

The V and J genes are TRBV18 and TRBJ2-4; tentative D call: TRBD2 (7 bases). The CDR3 has 17 amino acids. CDR1 and CDR2 from the germline V gene are KGHSH and LQKENI. Trimming stripped 1 base from V and 4 bases from J, with 17 bases between. The CDR3 loop is CASSPQTGGGEKNIQYF. The CDR3 coding sequence is TGTGCCAGCTCACCACAGACAGGCGGGGGAGAGAAAAACATTCAGTACTTC.

The chain links TRBV5-1 to TRBJ2-3, with 8 positions matching TRBD2. V lost 4 bases to trimming and J lost 2 bases; unmatched junction nucleotides: 9. The CDR3 extends over 16 amino acids. Germline loops: CDR1 SGHRS, CDR2 YFSETQ. The CDR3 here is CASSKGLDGATDTQYF. CDR3 DNA sequence: TGCGCCAGCAGCAAGGGACTAGACGGGGCCACAGATACGCAGTATTTT.

The J gene is TRBJ2-5, the V gene TRBV5-4; possible D gene TRBD1, 6 bases. Germline V gives CDR1 SGHNT, CDR2 YYREEE (reference sequence). This CDR3 is 15 amino acids long. Trimming removed 3 bases at V and 1 base at J, with 13 bases between. CDR3 DNA: TGTGCCAGCAGCTATTCCTCAGGGGCCCAAGAGACCCAGTACTTC. It translates to CASSYSSGAQETQYF.

This chain links TRBV6-5 with TRBJ1-1; possibly TRBD1 for D (5 bases). V was clipped by 4 bases and J by 2 bases, with 14 bases between them. Germline values: CDR1 MNHEY, CDR2 SVGAGI. CDR3 length: 15 amino acids. CDR3 nucleotides: TGTGCCAGCAGTTTCAGGGAGGGTCTTAACACTGAAGCTTTCTTT. It specifies CASSFREGLNTEAFF.

This clone came up a few times. The identical CDR3 is also encoded by other nucleotide sequences in the sample. V and J are TRBV18 and TRBJ1-5; maybe TRBD1 (5 bases). This CDR3 is 13 amino acids long. V gave up 3 bases and J gave up 5 bases, with 8 bases separating them. Looked up from germline, CDR1 is KGHSH and CDR2 is LQKENI. The CDR3 sequence: CASSPGRDQPQHF. CDR3 coding DNA: TGTGCCAGCTCACCGGGGCGCGATCAGCCCCAGCATTTT.